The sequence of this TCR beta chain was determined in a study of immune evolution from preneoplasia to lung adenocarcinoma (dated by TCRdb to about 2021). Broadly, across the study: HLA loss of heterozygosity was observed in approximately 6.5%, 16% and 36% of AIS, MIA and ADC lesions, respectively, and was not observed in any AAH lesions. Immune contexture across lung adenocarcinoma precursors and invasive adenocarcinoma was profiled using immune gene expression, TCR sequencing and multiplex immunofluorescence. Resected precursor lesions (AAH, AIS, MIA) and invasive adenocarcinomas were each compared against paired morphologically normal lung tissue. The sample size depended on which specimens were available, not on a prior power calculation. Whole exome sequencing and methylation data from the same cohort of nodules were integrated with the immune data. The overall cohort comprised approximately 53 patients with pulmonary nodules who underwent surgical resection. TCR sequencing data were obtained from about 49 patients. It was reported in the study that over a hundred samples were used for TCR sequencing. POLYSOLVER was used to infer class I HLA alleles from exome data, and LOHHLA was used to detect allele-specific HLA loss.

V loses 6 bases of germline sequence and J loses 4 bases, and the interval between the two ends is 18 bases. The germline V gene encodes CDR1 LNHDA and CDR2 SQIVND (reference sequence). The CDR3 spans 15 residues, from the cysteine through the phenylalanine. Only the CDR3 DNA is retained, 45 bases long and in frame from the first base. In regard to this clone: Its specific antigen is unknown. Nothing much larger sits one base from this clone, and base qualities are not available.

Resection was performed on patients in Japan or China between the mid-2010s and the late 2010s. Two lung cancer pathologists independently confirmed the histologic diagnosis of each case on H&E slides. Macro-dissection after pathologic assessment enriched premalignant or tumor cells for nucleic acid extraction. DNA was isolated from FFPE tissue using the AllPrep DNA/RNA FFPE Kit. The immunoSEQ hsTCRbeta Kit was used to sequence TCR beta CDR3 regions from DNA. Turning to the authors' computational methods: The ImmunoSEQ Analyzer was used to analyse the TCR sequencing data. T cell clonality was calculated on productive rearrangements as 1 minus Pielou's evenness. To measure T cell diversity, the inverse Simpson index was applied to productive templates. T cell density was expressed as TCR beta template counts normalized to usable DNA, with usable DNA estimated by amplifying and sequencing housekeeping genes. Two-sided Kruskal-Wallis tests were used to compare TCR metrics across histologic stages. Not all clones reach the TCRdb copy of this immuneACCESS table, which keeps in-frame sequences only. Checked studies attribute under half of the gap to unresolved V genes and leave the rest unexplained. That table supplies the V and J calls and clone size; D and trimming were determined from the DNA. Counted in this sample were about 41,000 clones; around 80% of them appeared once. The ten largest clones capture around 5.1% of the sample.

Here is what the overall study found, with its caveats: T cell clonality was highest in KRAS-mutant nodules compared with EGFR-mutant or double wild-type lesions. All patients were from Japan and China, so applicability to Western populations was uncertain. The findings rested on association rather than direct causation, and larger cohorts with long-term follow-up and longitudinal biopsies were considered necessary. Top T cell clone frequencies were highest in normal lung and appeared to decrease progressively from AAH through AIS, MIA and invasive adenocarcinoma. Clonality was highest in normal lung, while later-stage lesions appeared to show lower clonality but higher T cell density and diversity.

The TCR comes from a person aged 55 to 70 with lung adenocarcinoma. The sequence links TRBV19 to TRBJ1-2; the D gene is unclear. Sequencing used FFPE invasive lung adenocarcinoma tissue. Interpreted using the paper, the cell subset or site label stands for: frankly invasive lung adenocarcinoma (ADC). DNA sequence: TGTGCCAGTAGAGACTCTGATACCCGGGGCTATGGCTACACCTTC. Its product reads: CASRDSDTRGYGYTF. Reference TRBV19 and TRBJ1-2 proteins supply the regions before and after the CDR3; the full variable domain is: DGGITQSPKYLFRKEGQNVTLSCEQNLNHDAMYWYRQDPGQGLRLIYYSQIVNDFQKGDIAEGYSVSREKKESFPLTVTSAQKNPTAFYLCASRDSDTRGYGYTFGSGTRLTVV.